This passage covers 3 T cell receptor beta chains from one sample sequenced in a study of control samples from healthy donors and cancer patients. Repertoires were generated with immunoSEQ multiplex PCR, while TCRdb's copy carries only in-frame clones and drops some. Among about 30,000 clones listed, 85% were seen once. Sequencing was carried out using PBMCs. The receptors shown here come from a woman between 55 and 75 years old with head and neck cancer.

The chain uses TRBV6-5 and TRBJ1-1, with TRBD1 matching over 8 bases. The CDR3 is 15 amino acids. The J segment lost 1 base and the V segment lost 0 bases, leaving 1 base of the junction unmatched. Per the germline V gene, CDR1 is MNHEY and CDR2 is SVGAGI. CDR3 region: CASSYSGQANTEAFF. For the CDR3, the DNA is TGTGCCAGCAGTTACTCGGGACAGGCGAACACTGAAGCTTTCTTT.

The chain combines TRBV25-1 with TRBJ2-7; 13 bases map to TRBD2. From germline, CDR1 is MGHDK and CDR2 SYGVNS. The CDR3 spans 13 residues. J gave up 6 bases and V 6 bases, and 2 bases lay outside the gene matches. CDR3 protein: CASRRTSGSEQYF. The DNA for the CDR3 is TGTGCCAGCAGAAGGACTAGCGGGAGCGAGCAGTACTTC.

The CDR3 loop is CASSQGVLNQPQHF. CDR3 coding DNA: TGCGCCAGCAGCCAAGGGGTACTTAATCAGCCCCAGCATTTT. The chain links TRBV4-3 to TRBJ1-5; D uncertain. This CDR3 spans 14 amino acids. V was trimmed by 1 base and J by 4 bases, leaving 8 bases between them. Germline CDR1 is LGHNA and CDR2 is YSLEER.